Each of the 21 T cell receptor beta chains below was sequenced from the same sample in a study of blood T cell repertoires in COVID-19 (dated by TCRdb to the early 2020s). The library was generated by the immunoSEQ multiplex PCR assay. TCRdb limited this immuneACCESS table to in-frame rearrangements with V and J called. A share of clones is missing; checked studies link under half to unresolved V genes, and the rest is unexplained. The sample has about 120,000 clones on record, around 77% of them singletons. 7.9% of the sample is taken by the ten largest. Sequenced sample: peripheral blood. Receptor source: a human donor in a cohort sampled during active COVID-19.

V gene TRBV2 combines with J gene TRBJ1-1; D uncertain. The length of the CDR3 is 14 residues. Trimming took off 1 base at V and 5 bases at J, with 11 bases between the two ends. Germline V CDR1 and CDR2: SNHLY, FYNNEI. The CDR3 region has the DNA TGTGCCAGCAGTGAAGAGGAGGGTGGGACTGAAGCTTTCTTT. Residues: CASSEEEGGTEAFF.

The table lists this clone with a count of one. The CDR3 bases are TGTGCCAGCAGTGAACCGACAGGGGGCGGTCAGCCCCAGCATTTT. Its protein product is CASSEPTGGGQPQHF. The rearrangement joins TRBV2 to TRBJ1-5; 10 bases match TRBD1. The V segment lost 2 bases and the J segment 6 bases; nucleotides outside the gene matches: 4. CDR3 length: 15 residues. Germline V gene data show CDR1 as SNHLY and CDR2 as FYNNEI. The full variable domain, in which reference TRBV2 and TRBJ1-5 provide the parts outside the CDR3, is EPEVTQTPSHQVTQMGQEVILRCVPISNHLYFYWYRQILGQKVEFLVSFYNNEISEKSEIFDDQFSVERPDGSNFTLKIRSTKLEDSAMYFCASSEPTGGGQPQHFGDGTRLSIL.

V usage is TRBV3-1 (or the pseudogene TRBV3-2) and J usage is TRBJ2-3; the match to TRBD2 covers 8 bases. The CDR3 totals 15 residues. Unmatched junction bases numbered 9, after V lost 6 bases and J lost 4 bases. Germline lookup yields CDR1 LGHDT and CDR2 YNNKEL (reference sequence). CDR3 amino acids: CASRRGGRRSDTQYF. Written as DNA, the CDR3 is TGTGCCAGCAGGCGGGGCGGGAGGCGCTCAGATACGCAGTATTTT.

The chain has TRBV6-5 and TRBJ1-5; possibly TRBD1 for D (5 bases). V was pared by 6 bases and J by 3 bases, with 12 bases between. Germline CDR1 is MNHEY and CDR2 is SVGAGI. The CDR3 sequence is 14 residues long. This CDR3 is CASSNPGYNQPQHF. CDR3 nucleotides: TGTGCCAGCAGCAATCCAGGGTACAATCAGCCCCAGCATTTT.

Written as DNA, the CDR3 is TGTGCCAGCAGCTCCCGACAGGGGGTTAATGAAAAACTGTTTTTT. Residues: CASSSRQGVNEKLFF. V gene TRBV7-9 combines with J gene TRBJ1-4; TRBD1 matches 9 bases. Germline trimming cut 4 bases from V and 4 bases from J; bases unmatched to any gene: 4. The CDR3 contains 15 residues. Germline V gene lookup returns CDR1 SEHNR and CDR2 FQNEAQ (reference sequence). Based on the CDR3 plus reference TRBV7-9 and TRBJ1-4, the full variable domain is DTGVSQNPRHKITKRGQNVTFRCDPISEHNRLYWYRQTLGQGPEFLTYFQNEAQLEKSRLLSDRFSAERPKGSFSTLEIQRTEQGDSAMYLCASSSRQGVNEKLFFGSGTQLSVL.

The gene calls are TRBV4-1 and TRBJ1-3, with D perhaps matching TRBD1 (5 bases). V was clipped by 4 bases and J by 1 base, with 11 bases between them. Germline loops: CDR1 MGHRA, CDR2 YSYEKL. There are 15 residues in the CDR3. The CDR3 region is CASSPQGVSGNTIYF. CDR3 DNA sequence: TGCGCCAGCAGCCCGCAGGGTGTGTCTGGAAACACCATATATTTT.

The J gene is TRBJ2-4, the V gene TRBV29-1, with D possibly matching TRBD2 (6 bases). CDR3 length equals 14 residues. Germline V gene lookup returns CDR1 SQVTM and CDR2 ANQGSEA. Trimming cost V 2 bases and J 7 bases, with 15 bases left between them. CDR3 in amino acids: CSVETGLNGNIQYF. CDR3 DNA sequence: TGCAGCGTTGAAACGGGACTCAATGGGAACATTCAGTACTTC.

The CDR3 region is CASSLDRAHEQYF. The CDR3 coding sequence is TGTGCCAGCAGCTTAGACAGGGCCCACGAGCAGTACTTC. The V call is TRBV7-3, the J call TRBJ2-7; 7 nucleotides align to TRBD1. This CDR3 has 13 amino acids. With V trimmed by 2 bases and J by 5 bases, 3 bases remained unmatched. Germline V gene data show CDR1 as SGHTA and CDR2 as FQGTGA.

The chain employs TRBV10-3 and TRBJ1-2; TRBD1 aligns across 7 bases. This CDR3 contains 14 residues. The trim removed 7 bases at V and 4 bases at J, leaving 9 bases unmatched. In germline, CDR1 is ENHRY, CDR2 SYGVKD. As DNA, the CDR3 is TGTGCCATCAAGAAAGACAGGGAGAGCTATGGCTACACCTTC. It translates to CAIKKDRESYGYTF.

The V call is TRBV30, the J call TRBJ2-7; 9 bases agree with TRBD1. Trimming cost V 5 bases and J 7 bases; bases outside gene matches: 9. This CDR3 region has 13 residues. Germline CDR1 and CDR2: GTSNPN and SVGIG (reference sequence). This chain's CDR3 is CAWGLGQGQEQYF. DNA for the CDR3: TGTGCCTGGGGATTGGGACAGGGTCAAGAGCAGTACTTC.

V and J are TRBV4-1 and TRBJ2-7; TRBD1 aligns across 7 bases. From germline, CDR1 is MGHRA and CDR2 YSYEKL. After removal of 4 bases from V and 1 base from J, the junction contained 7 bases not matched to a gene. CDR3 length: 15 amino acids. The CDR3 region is CASSPDSGGSYEQYF. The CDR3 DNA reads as TGCGCCAGCAGCCCTGATTCAGGGGGTTCCTACGAGCAGTACTTC.

CDR3 sequence reads: CSVDGDRDRDFETQYF. CDR3 bases: TGCAGCGTTGACGGAGATAGGGACAGGGATTTTGAGACCCAGTACTTC. This chain joins TRBV29-1 and TRBJ2-5; 9 positions match TRBD1. The CDR3 is 16 residues long. CDR1 is SQVTM and CDR2 is ANQGSEA in the germline V gene. The V and J ends lost 3 bases and 5 bases, in that order; junction bases with no gene match: 13.

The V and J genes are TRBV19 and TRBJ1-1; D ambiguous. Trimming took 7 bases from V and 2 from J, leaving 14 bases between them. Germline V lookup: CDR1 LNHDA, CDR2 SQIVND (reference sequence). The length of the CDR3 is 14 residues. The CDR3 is CASNTEAFNTEAFF. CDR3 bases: TGTGCCAGTAATACCGAAGCTTTCAACACTGAAGCTTTCTTT.

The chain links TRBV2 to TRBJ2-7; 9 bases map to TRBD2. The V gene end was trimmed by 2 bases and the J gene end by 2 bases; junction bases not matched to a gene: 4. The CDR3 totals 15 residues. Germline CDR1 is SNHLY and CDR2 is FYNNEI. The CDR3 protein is CASSELASGAYEQYF. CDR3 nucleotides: TGTGCCAGCAGTGAACTGGCTAGCGGGGCCTACGAGCAGTACTTC.

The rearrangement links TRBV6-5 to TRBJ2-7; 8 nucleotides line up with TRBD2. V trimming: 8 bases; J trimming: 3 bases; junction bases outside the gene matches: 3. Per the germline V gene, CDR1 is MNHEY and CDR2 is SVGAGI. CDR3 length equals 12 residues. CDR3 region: CASAGLVYEQYF. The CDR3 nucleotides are TGTGCCAGCGCGGGACTAGTCTACGAGCAGTACTTC.

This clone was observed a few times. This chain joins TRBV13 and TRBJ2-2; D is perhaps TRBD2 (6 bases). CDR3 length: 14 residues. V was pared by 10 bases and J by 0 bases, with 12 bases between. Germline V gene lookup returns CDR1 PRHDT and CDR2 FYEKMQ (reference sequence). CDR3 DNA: TGTGCCACCCGTAGCGGAGCGAACACCGGGGAGCTGTTTTTT. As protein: CATRSGANTGELFF.

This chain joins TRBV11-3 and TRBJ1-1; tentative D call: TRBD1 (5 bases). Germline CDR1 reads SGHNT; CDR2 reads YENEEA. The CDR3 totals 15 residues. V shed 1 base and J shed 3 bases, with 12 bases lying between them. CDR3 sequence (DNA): TGTGCCAGCAGCTTAGGCTTTTTCAGGGACACTGAAGCTTTCTTT. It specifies CASSLGFFRDTEAFF.

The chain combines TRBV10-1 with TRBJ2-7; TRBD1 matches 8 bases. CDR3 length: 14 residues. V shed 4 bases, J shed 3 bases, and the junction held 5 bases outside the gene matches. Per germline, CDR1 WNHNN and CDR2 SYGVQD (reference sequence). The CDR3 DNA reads TGCGCCAGCAGTGCGCAGACAGGGGTCTACGAGCAGTACTTC. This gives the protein CASSAQTGVYEQYF.

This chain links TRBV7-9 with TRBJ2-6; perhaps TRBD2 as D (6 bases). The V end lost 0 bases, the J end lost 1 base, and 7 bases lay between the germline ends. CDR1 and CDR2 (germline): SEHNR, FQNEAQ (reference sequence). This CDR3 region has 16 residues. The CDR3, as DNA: TGTGCCAGCAGCTTAGCGCGGGGATCTGGGGCCAACGTCCTGACTTTC. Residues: CASSLARGSGANVLTF.

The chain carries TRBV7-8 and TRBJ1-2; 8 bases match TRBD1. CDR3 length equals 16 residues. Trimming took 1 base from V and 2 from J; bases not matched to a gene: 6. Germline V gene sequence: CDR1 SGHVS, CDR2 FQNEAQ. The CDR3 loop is CASSLEITGGNYGYTF. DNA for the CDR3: TGTGCCAGCAGCTTAGAAATTACAGGGGGAAACTATGGCTACACCTTC.

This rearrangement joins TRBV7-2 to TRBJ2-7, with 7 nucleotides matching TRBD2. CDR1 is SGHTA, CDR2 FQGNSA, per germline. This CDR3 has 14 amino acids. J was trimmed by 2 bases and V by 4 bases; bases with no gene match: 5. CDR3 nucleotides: TGTGCCAGCAGCTCGCTAGCGGCTGCCTACGAGCAGTACTTC. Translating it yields CASSSLAAAYEQYF.